This T cell receptor (beta chain) came from a study of beta chain features in type 1 diabetes. Study-level background: Cell yields, age and gender were similar between patients and healthy donors. Researchers looked at fewer than 120,000,000 sorted cells across all samples. General observations from the study: Still unanswered here is whether HLA type influences TCRB rearrangement.

Sequenced material consisted of expressed TCRB transcripts (all of the isolated RNA was reverse transcribed). Repertoires were generated with immunoSEQ multiplex PCR, while TCRdb's copy carries only in-frame clones and drops some. The sample holds fewer than 350,000 clones, about 19% seen once. The CDR3 is 11 amino acids. CDR1 is GTSNPN, CDR2 SVGIG, per germline (reference sequence). With regard to this clone: What it recognizes is unknown.

This clonotype originated in a woman aged 18-29 years in good health. The V gene is TRBV30, the J gene TRBJ2-5; unclear D gene. The J call is in doubt because the DNA end fits TRBJ2-7 better. The sample comprised naive CD4+ T cells from blood. CDR3 in DNA: TGTGCCTGGAGCTCAAAAAACGAGCAGTACTTC. The encoded protein is CAWSSKNEQYF.